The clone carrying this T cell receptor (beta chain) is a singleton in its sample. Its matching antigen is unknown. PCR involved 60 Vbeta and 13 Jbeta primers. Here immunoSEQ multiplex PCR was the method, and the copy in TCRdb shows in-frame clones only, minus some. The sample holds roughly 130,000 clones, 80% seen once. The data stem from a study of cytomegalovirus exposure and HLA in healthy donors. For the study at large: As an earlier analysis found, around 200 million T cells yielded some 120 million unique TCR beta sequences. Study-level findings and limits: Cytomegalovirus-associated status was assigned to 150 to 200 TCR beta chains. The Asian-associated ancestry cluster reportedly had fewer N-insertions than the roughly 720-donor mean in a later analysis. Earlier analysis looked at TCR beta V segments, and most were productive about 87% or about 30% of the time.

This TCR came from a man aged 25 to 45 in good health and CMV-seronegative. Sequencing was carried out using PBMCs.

In nucleotides, the CDR3 is TGTGCCAGCAGCCCAGGACTAGCGGGAGGGCCGCAGTACTTC. It translates to CASSPGLAGGPQYF. The rearrangement links TRBV9 to TRBJ2-7; TRBD2 agrees at 15 bases. V trimming: 4 bases; J trimming: 9 bases; junction bases outside the gene matches: 5. Germline-derived CDR1 and CDR2 are SGDLS and YYNGEE. The CDR3 has 14 residues.